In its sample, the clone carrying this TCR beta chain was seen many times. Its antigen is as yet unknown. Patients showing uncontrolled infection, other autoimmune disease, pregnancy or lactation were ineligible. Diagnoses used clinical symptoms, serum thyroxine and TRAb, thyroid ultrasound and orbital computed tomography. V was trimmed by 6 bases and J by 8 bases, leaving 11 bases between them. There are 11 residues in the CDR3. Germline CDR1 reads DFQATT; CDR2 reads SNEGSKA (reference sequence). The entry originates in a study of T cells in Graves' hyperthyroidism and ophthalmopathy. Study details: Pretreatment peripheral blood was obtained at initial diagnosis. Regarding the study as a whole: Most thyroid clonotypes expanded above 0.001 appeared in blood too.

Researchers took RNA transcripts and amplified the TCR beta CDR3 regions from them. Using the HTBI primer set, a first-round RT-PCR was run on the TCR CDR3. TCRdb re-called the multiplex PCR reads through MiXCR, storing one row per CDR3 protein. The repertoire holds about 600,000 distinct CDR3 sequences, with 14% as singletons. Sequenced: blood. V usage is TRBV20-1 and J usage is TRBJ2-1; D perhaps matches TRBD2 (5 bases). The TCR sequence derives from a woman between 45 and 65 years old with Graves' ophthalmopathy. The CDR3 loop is CSANGDYEQFF. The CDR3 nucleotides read TGCAGTGCCAACGGGGATTATGAGCAGTTCTTC.